This T cell receptor (beta chain) was recorded in a study of PD-L1 blockade in urothelial cancer. Turning to the study itself: Blood analysis occurred 3 weeks (second dose) and 6 weeks after treatment start. Whole-study results and caveats: Blood clones associated with the tumor expanded more at 3 weeks in durable-benefit patients.

A note on this clone: The antigen is not known.

Germline values: CDR1 LNHDA, CDR2 SQIVND (reference sequence). V was clipped by 5 bases and J by 4 bases; unmatched bases: 6. This CDR3 is built from 15 residues. Here immunoSEQ multiplex PCR was the method, and the copy in TCRdb shows in-frame clones only, minus some. The sample lists around 40,000 clones, 70% to 90% occurring once. Documented time point: peripheral blood 6 weeks after treatment start. Source: PBMCs, taken around atezolizumab (anti-PD-L1) treatment. J is TRBJ2-1 and V is TRBV19; 9 bases line up with TRBD2. The sequence was obtained from an older man with urothelial cancer. As DNA, the CDR3 is TGTGCCAGTAGTTTTGGAGCGGGAGGTTACAATGAGCAGTTCTTC. The encoded protein is CASSFGAGGYNEQFF.